The rows below give T cell receptor beta chains drawn from one sample of a study of blood T cell repertoires in COVID-19. Libraries were prepared by immunoSEQ multiplex PCR; TCRdb keeps only in-frame clonotypes and omits some of them. The data contain about 300,000 clones, 65% to 90% of them seen just once; the ten biggest clones take up 13%. Sequenced input: peripheral blood. The receptors stem from a human donor in a cohort sampled during active COVID-19. CDR3s include the opening cysteine and the closing phenylalanine or tryptophan. Fields, in order: V gene, J gene, clone size, D gene, CDR3 protein, CDR3 DNA. D genes are given only for firm matches. Size is stated for part of the rows, as once, few or many counts, or as a class when the clone is expanded.

V: TRBV27; J: TRBJ1-5; size: NA; D: NA; CDR3: CASSLLSSGAENQPQHF; DNA: TGTGCCAGCAGTTTATTATCTTCTGGGGCCGAAAATCAGCCCCAGCATTTT
V: TRBV5-1; J: TRBJ2-3; size: NA; D: NA; CDR3: CASSLAPGTDTQYF; DNA: TGCGCCAGCAGCTTGGCCCCAGGGACAGATACGCAGTATTTT
V: TRBV11-2; J: TRBJ2-1; size: once; D: TRBD1; CDR3: CASSLDKREGQGGNEQFF; DNA: TGTGCCAGCAGCTTAGATAAAAGAGAGGGACAGGGAGGGAATGAGCAGTTCTTC
V: TRBV29-1; J: TRBJ2-7; size: once; D: NA; CDR3: CSVVVGLQLNYEQYF; DNA: TGCAGCGTTGTAGTGGGACTGCAGTTGAACTACGAGCAGTACTTC
V: TRBV6-2/TRBV6-3; J: TRBJ1-5; size: NA; D: NA; CDR3: CASSPIWFGEPQHF; DNA: TGTGCCAGCAGCCCCATTTGGTTCGGGGAGCCCCAGCATTTT
V: TRBV7-2; J: TRBJ1-2; size: NA; D: NA; CDR3: CASSSYLDSIRSYTF; DNA: TGTGCCAGCAGCTCTTATCTCGACAGTATACGGAGCTACACCTTC
V: TRBV2; J: TRBJ2-3; size: NA; D: TRBD2; CDR3: CASRRTSADTQYF; DNA: TGTGCCAGCAGGCGGACTAGTGCAGATACGCAGTATTTT
V: TRBV2; J: TRBJ2-2; size: NA; D: TRBD1; CDR3: CASRYPGQGSGELFF; DNA: TGTGCCAGCAGATATCCGGGACAGGGTTCCGGGGAGCTGTTTTTT
V: TRBV9; J: TRBJ2-7; size: NA; D: TRBD2; CDR3: CASSVGSGSVEQYF; DNA: TGTGCCAGCAGCGTAGGTAGCGGGAGCGTCGAGCAGTACTTC
V: TRBV7-8; J: TRBJ2-1; size: NA; D: TRBD1; CDR3: CASSSSRDRPHGEQFF; DNA: TGTGCCAGCAGCTCGAGCCGGGACAGGCCGCACGGGGAGCAGTTCTTC
V: TRBV27; J: TRBJ2-1; size: once; D: NA; CDR3: CATTGSGAGEQFF; DNA: TGTGCCACCACAGGATCAGGGGCGGGTGAGCAGTTCTTC
V: TRBV5-1; J: TRBJ1-6; size: NA; D: TRBD1; CDR3: CASSLAASGTGRNSPLHF; DNA: TGCGCCAGCAGCTTGGCAGCATCCGGGACAGGAAGAAATTCACCCCTCCACTTT
V: TRBV25-1; J: TRBJ2-7; size: NA; D: TRBD1; CDR3: CASSENGQGFNEQYF; DNA: TGTGCCAGCAGTGAAAATGGACAGGGGTTTAACGAGCAGTACTTC
V: TRBV27; J: TRBJ2-3; size: NA; D: NA; CDR3: CASSQTGFSTDTQYF; DNA: TGTGCCAGCAGCCAGACAGGCTTTAGCACAGATACGCAGTATTTT
V: TRBV5-1; J: TRBJ2-1; size: NA; D: NA; CDR3: CASSLSARSYNEQFF; DNA: TGCGCCAGCAGCTTGTCAGCCAGGTCCTACAATGAGCAGTTCTTC
V: TRBV19; J: TRBJ1-2; size: NA; D: TRBD1; CDR3: CASTLTGGEYGYTF; DNA: TGTGCCAGTACCCTGACAGGGGGCGAATATGGCTACACCTTC
V: TRBV2; J: TRBJ2-2; size: once; D: NA; CDR3: CASRTDTGELFF; DNA: TGTGCCAGCAGGACTGATACCGGGGAGCTGTTTTTT
V: TRBV4-2; J: TRBJ1-1; size: NA; D: TRBD1; CDR3: CASSQPPGQQGTEAFF; DNA: TGTGCCAGCAGCCAGCCCCCGGGACAGCAAGGAACTGAAGCTTTCTTT
V: TRBV6-6; J: TRBJ2-7; size: once; D: TRBD1; CDR3: CASRTGQGLYEQYF; DNA: TGTGCCAGCAGAACGGGACAGGGTCTCTACGAGCAGTACTTC
V: TRBV27; J: TRBJ2-2; size: NA; D: TRBD1; CDR3: CASRTGQYTGELFF; DNA: TGTGCCAGCCGAACGGGACAGTACACCGGGGAGCTGTTTTTT
V: TRBV27; J: TRBJ2-3; size: NA; D: TRBD1; CDR3: CASSSQGTDTQYF; DNA: TGTGCCAGCAGTTCACAGGGGACAGATACGCAGTATTTT
V: TRBV3-1/TRBV3-2; J: TRBJ1-4; size: once; D: TRBD1; CDR3: CASSLRTGHGRGNEKLFF; DNA: TGTGCCAGCAGCCTACGGACAGGCCACGGAAGGGGGAATGAAAAACTGTTTTTT
V: TRBV28; J: TRBJ1-3; size: few; D: TRBD1; CDR3: CASSPTGAGGNTIYF; DNA: TGTGCCAGCAGTCCGACAGGGGCCGGAGGAAACACCATATATTTT
V: TRBV7-9; J: TRBJ2-2; size: NA; D: TRBD2; CDR3: CASSPPGTSDTGELFF; DNA: TGTGCCAGCAGCCCCCCAGGGACTAGCGACACCGGGGAGCTGTTTTTT
V: TRBV16; J: TRBJ2-7; size: NA; D: NA; CDR3: CASSPQSGKGYEQYF; DNA: TGTGCCAGCAGCCCCCAGTCAGGGAAGGGCTACGAGCAGTACTTC
V: TRBV5-1; J: TRBJ2-7; size: NA; D: TRBD1; CDR3: CASSTGTGTYEQYF; DNA: TGCGCCAGCAGCACCGGGACAGGGACCTACGAGCAGTACTTC
V: TRBV10-1; J: TRBJ2-3; size: once; D: TRBD2; CDR3: CASSETSGRPTTQYF; DNA: TGCGCCAGCAGTGAGACTAGCGGGAGACCCACTACGCAGTATTTT
V: TRBV27; J: TRBJ2-2; size: few; D: TRBD2; CDR3: CASSGLGLAGGANTGELFF; DNA: TGTGCCAGCAGCGGCTTGGGACTAGCGGGAGGAGCGAACACCGGGGAGCTGTTTTTT
V: TRBV11-3; J: TRBJ2-3; size: once; D: NA; CDR3: CASSPNQTPWTIEITDTQYF; DNA: TGTGCCAGCAGCCCGAACCAAACCCCATGGACTATTGAAATCACAGATACGCAGTATTTT
V: TRBV4-1; J: TRBJ1-5; size: NA; D: TRBD1; CDR3: CASSQVSGTAYQPQHF; DNA: TGCGCCAGCAGCCAAGTCTCTGGGACAGCCTATCAGCCCCAGCATTTT
V: TRBV5-6; J: TRBJ2-7; size: NA; D: TRBD2; CDR3: CASSLDGTSVLPADF; DNA: TGTGCCAGCAGCTTGGACGGGACTAGCGTACTCCCCGCTGACTTC
V: TRBV6-5; J: TRBJ1-3; size: few; D: NA; CDR3: CGASSGNTIYF; DNA: TGTGGGGCGAGCTCTGGAAACACCATATATTTT
V: TRBV5-5; J: TRBJ2-7; size: NA; D: NA; CDR3: CASSLMTGNAGLEQYF; DNA: TGTGCCAGCAGCTTGATGACGGGGAACGCGGGGCTCGAGCAGTACTTC
V: TRBV27; J: TRBJ1-1; size: NA; D: TRBD1; CDR3: CASRPGTGGWAEAFF; DNA: TGTGCCAGCAGACCCGGGACAGGGGGCTGGGCTGAAGCTTTCTTT
V: TRBV7-2; J: TRBJ2-1; size: NA; D: NA; CDR3: CASSWSGTNNNEQFF; DNA: TGTGCCAGCAGCTGGAGCGGGACAAATAACAATGAGCAGTTCTTC
V: TRBV5-1; J: TRBJ2-7; size: NA; D: TRBD2; CDR3: CASSSEGLGLEQYF; DNA: TGCGCCAGCAGCTCCGAGGGACTAGGGCTCGAGCAGTACTTC
V: TRBV28; J: TRBJ1-1; size: NA; D: NA; CDR3: CASREDVNTEAFF; DNA: TGTGCCAGCAGGGAGGACGTAAACACTGAAGCTTTCTTT
V: TRBV27; J: TRBJ2-6; size: NA; D: NA; CDR3: CASSKRSSGANVLTF; DNA: TGTGCCAGCAGCAAACGGTCCTCTGGGGCCAACGTCCTGACTTTC
V: TRBV6-5; J: TRBJ2-2; size: NA; D: NA; CDR3: CASSYFTSTPTGELFF; DNA: TGTGCCAGCAGTTACTTCACTAGCACGCCGACCGGGGAGCTGTTTTTT
V: TRBV6-2/TRBV6-3; J: TRBJ2-7; size: NA; D: NA; CDR3: CASSTSSAYEQYF; DNA: TGTGCCAGCAGTACCTCCTCGGCCTACGAGCAGTACTTC
V: TRBV7-6; J: TRBJ2-1; size: NA; D: NA; CDR3: CASSLAAGTPFYNEQFF; DNA: TGTGCCAGCAGCTTAGCGGCCGGGACACCTTTCTACAATGAGCAGTTCTTC
V: TRBV7-9; J: TRBJ2-7; size: NA; D: TRBD2; CDR3: CASSSDGAGRDEQYF; DNA: TGTGCCAGCAGCTCCGATGGAGCGGGGCGGGACGAGCAGTACTTC
V: TRBV28; J: TRBJ1-4; size: NA; D: NA; CDR3: CASSFGRGNEKLFF; DNA: TGTGCCAGCAGTTTCGGCAGGGGAAATGAAAAACTGTTTTTT
V: TRBV27; J: TRBJ2-7; size: NA; D: NA; CDR3: CASSYSGLSSYEQYF; DNA: TGTGCCAGCAGTTATTCGGGACTCAGCTCCTACGAGCAGTACTTC
V: TRBV18; J: TRBJ2-2; size: NA; D: TRBD2; CDR3: CASSLTREIGGELFF; DNA: TGTGCCAGCTCCCTCACGCGGGAGATAGGCGGGGAGCTGTTTTTT
V: TRBV7-9; J: TRBJ2-1; size: NA; D: TRBD2; CDR3: CASSLSGRVTNEQFF; DNA: TGTGCCAGCAGCTTAAGCGGGAGGGTGACCAATGAGCAGTTCTTC